The 21 T cell receptor beta chains below were found in one sample sequenced in a study of T-cell memory formation after mild COVID-19. TCRdb reprocessed the 5' RACE reads with MiXCR, giving one entry per CDR3 protein. The table records some 200,000 distinct CDR3 sequences, approximately 10% of them present only once. The sample was PBMCs or a T cell subset sorted from them (not recorded which). The source of these receptors is a man aged 18 to 29 who had mild COVID-19 (a few samples of this study predate the infection). Cell type and time point are not known.

This clonotype showed up just a few times. The J gene is TRBJ1-6, the V gene TRBV7-8; D remains unclear. Trimming removed 1 base at V and 7 bases at J, with 14 bases between. This CDR3 is built from 16 residues. CDR1 SGHVS and CDR2 FQNEAQ come from the germline V gene. The chain's CDR3 is CASSLEGGLTNSPLHF. The CDR3 nucleotides are TGTGCCAGCAGCTTAGAGGGAGGACTCACCAATTCACCCCTCCACTTT. Complete variable domain (other parts from reference TRBV7-8 and TRBJ1-6): GAGVSQSPRYKVAKRGQDVALRCDPISGHVSLFWYQQALGQGPEFLTYFQNEAQLDKSGLPSDRFFAERPEGSVSTLKIQRTQQEDSAVYLCASSLEGGLTNSPLHFGNGTRLTVT.

This clonotype was observed many times. The chain combines TRBV11-2 with TRBJ2-7; 9 positions agree with TRBD1. V was pared by 5 bases and J by 9 bases, with 8 bases of the junction left unmatched. This CDR3 has 13 residues. CDR1 SGHAT and CDR2 FQNNGV come from the germline V gene. The CDR3, as DNA: TGTGCCAGCAGCATGGGACAGGGAGAAGGGCAGTACGTC. This sequence encodes CASSMGQGEGQYV.

This chain links TRBV10-3 with TRBJ1-6; 7 positions match TRBD1. CDR3 length equals 13 residues. The germline V gene has CDR1 ENHRY and CDR2 SYGVKD. After removal of 7 bases from V and 7 bases from J, the junction contained 4 bases not matched to a gene. The CDR3 DNA reads as TGTGCCATCAAACAGGGGATGAATTCACCCCTCCACTTT. Amino acid sequence: CAIKQGMNSPLHF.

The chain joins TRBV5-1 to TRBJ2-1, with 9 bases matching TRBD2. CDR3 length: 16 amino acids. J was trimmed by 3 bases and V by 5 bases; bases with no gene match: 9. CDR1 and CDR2 from the germline V gene are SGHRS and YFSETQ. The CDR3 nucleotides are TGCGCCAGCAGGTCTTTAGCGGGAGAACGCTACAATGAGCAGTTCTTC. Its protein product is CASRSLAGERYNEQFF. The variable domain in full, with the rest retrieved from reference TRBV5-1 and TRBJ2-1, is KAGVTQTPRYLIKTRGQQVTLSCSPISGHRSVSWYQQTPGQGLQFLFEYFSETQRNKGNFPGRFSGRQFSNSRSEMNVSTLELGDSALYLCASRSLAGERYNEQFFGPGTRLTVL.

In this sample, this clonotype turned up a few times. The chain carries TRBV5-5 and TRBJ2-1; 8 nucleotides align to TRBD2. CDR1 is SGHKS and CDR2 is YYEKEE in the germline V gene (reference sequence). With V trimmed by 4 bases and J by 2 bases, 17 bases remained unmatched. The CDR3 has 19 residues. The CDR3 is CASSIAVGLAGGTYNEQFF. The CDR3 nucleotides read TGTGCCAGCAGCATCGCGGTGGGCCTGGCGGGGGGAACCTACAATGAGCAGTTCTTC.

V gene TRBV4-2 combines with J gene TRBJ2-6, with 13 bases that match TRBD2. Trimming at V came to 3 bases and at J to 2 bases, leaving 7 bases not matched to a gene. Germline V gene sequence: CDR1 LGHNA, CDR2 YNFKEQ. The CDR3 extends over 19 amino acids. The CDR3 nucleotides read TGTGCCAGCAGCCAGAGACTAGCGGGGGGAATTGCTGGGGCCAACGTCCTGACTTTC. Amino acids: CASSQRLAGGIAGANVLTF.

This clonotype was counted ten times or more. The chain links TRBV5-5 to TRBJ2-1; maybe TRBD2 (5 bases). This CDR3 is 14 amino acids long. Trimming took 3 bases from V and 5 from J, leaving 12 bases between them. Germline V CDR1 and CDR2: SGHKS, YYEKEE (reference sequence). CDR3 nucleotide sequence: TGTGCCAGCAGCTGGGTCGGGAAAGACAATGAGCAGTTCTTC. Translated, it gives CASSWVGKDNEQFF.

The genes are TRBV11-2 and TRBJ1-1; possible D gene TRBD1, 5 bases. Trimming removed 2 bases at V and 2 bases at J, with 18 bases between. Germline V gives CDR1 SGHAT, CDR2 FQNNGV. The CDR3 totals 17 residues. The CDR3 loop reads CASSLWGAPSVNTEAFF. The CDR3 coding sequence is TGTGCCAGCAGCTTATGGGGCGCCCCCTCGGTAAACACTGAAGCTTTCTTT.

The chain recombines TRBV5-5 with TRBJ1-6, with 9 bases matching TRBD1. Germline V gives CDR1 SGHKS, CDR2 YYEKEE (reference sequence). Trimming cost V 4 bases and J 1 base; bases outside gene matches: 9. The CDR3 has 18 amino acids. CDR3 in DNA: TGTGCCAGCAGCAGCCGGACAGGGGTTTTATCCTATAATTCACCCCTCCACTTT. Translating gives CASSSRTGVLSYNSPLHF.

In its sample, this clonotype was seen a few times. Since a much larger clone is just one base distant, this may be a read error. The gene calls are TRBV25-1 and TRBJ2-3; 8 bases map to TRBD2. The CDR3 runs 15 residues. The germline V gene encodes CDR1 MGHDK and CDR2 SYGVNS. V lost 7 bases and J lost 1; bases outside the gene matches: 7. The CDR3 nucleotides read TGTGCCAGCACCCCAACGCGGGGGGGCACAGATACGCAGTATTTT. It encodes CASTPTRGGTDTQYF.

This clonotype was observed a handful of times. This chain uses TRBV12-5 with TRBJ2-3; D uncertain. The CDR3 covers 12 residues. Germline V gives CDR1 LGHNT, CDR2 FRNRAP. V was pared by 7 bases and J by 3 bases, with 8 bases between. CDR3 region: CASAVGTDTQYF. The DNA for the CDR3 is TGTGCTAGTGCCGTTGGGACAGATACGCAGTATTTT.

The chain combines TRBV4-1 with TRBJ2-7, with 7 bases that match TRBD1. Germline trimming cut 3 bases from V and 3 bases from J; bases unmatched to any gene: 5. The CDR3 sequence is 14 residues long. The germline V gene encodes CDR1 MGHRA and CDR2 YSYEKL. CDR3 DNA: TGCGCCAGCAGCCAGGGGACAGTTTTCTACGAGCAGTACTTC. Its translation is CASSQGTVFYEQYF.

In this sample, this clonotype turned up many times. The chain employs TRBV7-2 and TRBJ1-6; tentatively, D is TRBD1 (5 bases). Trimming pared 4 bases from V and 13 bases from J, leaving 14 bases between. This CDR3 is built from 13 residues. Germline CDR1 is SGHTA and CDR2 is FQGNSA. In DNA, the CDR3 is TGTGCCAGCAGCTCACAGGAGACTGAGCCCCTCCACTTT. Residues: CASSSQETEPLHF.

This clonotype came up many times. The CDR3: CASSQGATGELFF. CDR3 bases: TGTGCCAGCAGCCAGGGAGCCACCGGGGAGCTGTTTTTT. This chain links TRBV7-3 with TRBJ2-2; D tentatively fits TRBD1 or TRBD2 (5 bases each). This CDR3 has 13 residues. Germline CDR1 and CDR2: SGHTA and FQGTGA. V was cut by 5 bases and J by 4 bases, with 8 bases left in between. The full variable domain, rest sourced from reference TRBV7-3 and TRBJ2-2, is GAGVSQTPSNKVTEKGKYVELRCDPISGHTALYWYRQSLGQGPEFLIYFQGTGAADDSGLPNDRFFAVRPEGSVSTLKIQRTERGDSAVYLCASSQGATGELFFGEGSRLTVL.

This clonotype was counted a few times. This rearrangement joins TRBV7-9 to TRBJ2-1; D is ambiguous. The CDR3 length is 13 residues. V dropped 1 base and J dropped 7 bases, with 8 bases sitting between them. CDR1 SEHNR and CDR2 FQNEAQ come from the germline V gene (reference sequence). DNA of the CDR3: TGTGCCAGCAGCTTAGAAGGTGGGAATGAGCAGTTCTTC. As protein: CASSLEGGNEQFF.

This clonotype was seen many times. The rearrangement links TRBV6-2 or TRBV6-3 to TRBJ2-2; 7 bases match TRBD1. The CDR3 is made up of 16 amino acids. The V segment lost 4 bases and the J segment 4 bases; nucleotides outside the gene matches: 9. Germline CDR1 is MNHEY and CDR2 is SVGEGT. The chain's CDR3 is CASSFKVGTATGELFF. As DNA, the CDR3 is TGTGCCAGCAGTTTCAAAGTCGGGACAGCCACCGGGGAGCTGTTTTTT.

This clonotype was counted between two and nine times. This CDR3 reads CSVETLAKNIQYF. The CDR3 nucleotides read TGCAGCGTTGAGACACTAGCCAAAAACATTCAGTACTTC. V gene TRBV29-1 combines with J gene TRBJ2-4; D remains unclear. CDR1 is SQVTM and CDR2 is ANQGSEA in the germline V gene. This CDR3 is 13 amino acids long. V was shortened by 3 bases and J by 0 bases, with 6 bases between the two germline ends.

This clonotype has only a few counts. The CDR3: CASSPYLASETQYF. The CDR3 nucleotides read TGTGCCAGCAGCCCATACCTCGCGTCGGAGACCCAGTACTTC. The V gene is TRBV7-2, the J gene TRBJ2-5; unclear D gene. The CDR3 contains 14 residues. Trimming pared 5 bases from V and 5 bases from J, leaving 15 bases between. Germline assignment: CDR1 SGHTA and CDR2 FQGNSA.

This clonotype came up a few times. J is TRBJ2-5 and V is TRBV7-2; 10 bases map to TRBD2. J gave up 5 bases and V 5 bases, and 17 bases lay outside the gene matches. The CDR3 extends over 18 amino acids. The germline V gene has CDR1 SGHTA and CDR2 FQGNSA. For the CDR3, the DNA is TGTGCCAGCAGCCACAGGCCCCCCGAGCGGGGGGGTAGGGAGACCCAGTACTTC. Its protein product is CASSHRPPERGGRETQYF. The full variable domain, its missing parts supplied by reference TRBV7-2 and TRBJ2-5, is GAGVSQSPSNKVTEKGKDVELRCDPISGHTALYWYRQSLGQGLEFLIYFQGNSAPDKSGLPSDRFSAERTGGSVSTLTIQRTQQEDSAVYLCASSHRPPERGGRETQYFGPGTRLLVL.

This clonotype was recorded a few times. This chain links TRBV5-6 with TRBJ2-5; perhaps TRBD2 as D (6 bases). The CDR3 is 16 residues long. Trimming stripped 0 bases from V and 2 bases from J, with 14 bases between. Germline assignment: CDR1 SGHDT and CDR2 YYEEEE. CDR3 region: CASSLARGGFQETQYF. The CDR3 bases are TGTGCCAGCAGCTTGGCTAGGGGAGGTTTTCAAGAGACCCAGTACTTC.

This clonotype has only a few counts. V gene TRBV5-1 combines with J gene TRBJ2-2; D is uncertain. This CDR3 spans 14 amino acids. Trimming took off 1 base at V and 8 bases at J, with 12 bases between the two ends. Looked up from germline, CDR1 is SGHRS and CDR2 is YFSETQ. CDR3 loop: CASSLNAPSGELFF. Written as DNA, the CDR3 is TGCGCCAGCAGCTTGAACGCGCCGTCAGGGGAGCTGTTTTTT.